Listed below are T cell receptor beta chains from one sample, sequenced in a study of T cell changes during pregnancy in multiple sclerosis. Profiling relied on immunoSEQ multiplex PCR, and the TCRdb table lists in-frame clones only, not all of them. The sample consists of tens of thousands of clones, approximately 89% of them appearing once. Sequencing was performed on CD8+ T cells from peripheral blood mononuclear cells, taken in the third trimester of pregnancy. Receptors originate from a female donor with multiple sclerosis, enrolled in a pregnancy study. CDR3s include the opening cysteine and the closing phenylalanine or tryptophan. A D gene is named only where the DNA matches it firmly. Part of the rows lack a size; the others show once, few, many or a class for expanded clones.

abundance	d_gene	j_gene	v_gene	CDR3aa	CDR3nt
few	NA	TRBJ1-3	TRBV4-1	CASSQEGRDSGNTIYF	TGCGCCAGCAGCCAAGAGGGGCGCGACTCTGGAAACACCATATATTTT
NA	TRBD1	TRBJ2-6	TRBV9	CASSVGTGGSGANVLTF	TGTGCCAGCAGCGTGGGGACAGGGGGCTCTGGGGCCAACGTCCTGACTTTC
NA	NA	TRBJ1-6	TRBV5-6	CASSYWDINSPLHF	TGTGCCAGCAGCTATTGGGACATTAATTCACCCCTCCACTTT
NA	NA	TRBJ2-6	TRBV7-8	CASSLVGNHNVLTF	TGTGCCAGCAGCTTAGTCGGGAACCACAACGTCCTGACTTTC
NA	TRBD1	TRBJ1-1	TRBV30	CAWSVNRGSVLNTEAFF	TGTGCCTGGAGTGTTAACAGGGGGTCGGTTTTGAACACTGAAGCTTTCTTT
NA	NA	TRBJ2-2	TRBV4-3	CASSSDSTGELFF	TGCGCCAGCAGCTCCGACAGCACCGGGGAGCTGTTTTTT
NA	TRBD2	TRBJ2-5	TRBV4-1	CASSQETSGGRSGTQYF	TGCGCCAGCAGCCAAGAGACTAGCGGGGGCCGAAGCGGGACCCAGTACTTC
NA	TRBD1	TRBJ1-5	TRBV2	CASTAGQGNQPQHF	TGTGCCAGCACCGCGGGACAGGGCAATCAGCCCCAGCATTTT
NA	NA	TRBJ2-1	TRBV10-2	CATYEGGSSYNEQFF	TGCGCCACCTATGAGGGGGGGAGCTCCTACAATGAGCAGTTCTTC
NA	NA	TRBJ1-2	TRBV9	CASSGQSEGRNGYTF	TGTGCCAGCAGCGGTCAGTCGGAGGGTCGAAATGGCTACACCTTC
NA	NA	TRBJ2-2	TRBV5-4	CASSLGQAGTGELFF	TGTGCCAGCAGCCTCGGACAGGCGGGGACCGGGGAGCTGTTTTTT
NA	TRBD1	TRBJ2-7	TRBV27	CASWGQGNYEQYF	TGTGCCAGCTGGGGACAGGGAAACTACGAGCAGTACTTC
NA	NA	TRBJ1-2	TRBV7-9	CASSLLTGTLANYGYTF	TGTGCCAGCAGCTTACTGACCGGGACTTTAGCTAACTATGGCTACACCTTC
NA	TRBD1	TRBJ2-3	TRBV6-4	CASSDGVGGYLDTQYF	TGTGCCAGCAGTGACGGCGTAGGGGGCTATTTAGATACGCAGTATTTT
NA	NA	TRBJ1-2	TRBV6-4	CASSAKTGGAYGYTF	TGTGCCAGCAGTGCCAAAACGGGGGGGGCCTATGGCTACACCTTC
once	TRBD2	TRBJ2-1	TRBV19	CASSSGSSYNEQFF	TGTGCCAGCAGTAGCGGGAGCTCCTACAATGAGCAGTTCTTC
NA	NA	TRBJ2-1	TRBV7-8	CASSLVGLADEQFF	TGTGCCAGCAGCTTAGTAGGACTGGCGGATGAGCAGTTCTTC
NA	NA	TRBJ1-1	TRBV19	CASKMSLNTEAFF	TGTGCCTCCAAGATGAGTTTGAACACTGAAGCTTTCTTT
NA	TRBD1	TRBJ1-2	TRBV7-2	CASSPPGSGGFYGYTF	TGTGCCAGCAGCCCACCCGGGTCAGGGGGCTTTTATGGCTACACCTTC
NA	TRBD2	TRBJ2-1	TRBV2	CASSEVEGLVHPNEQFF	TGTGCCAGCAGTGAAGTGGAGGGACTAGTTCATCCAAATGAGCAGTTCTTC
NA	TRBD1	TRBJ1-3	TRBV6-1	CASSAILTGGDRGNTIYF	TGTGCCAGCAGTGCAATCTTGACAGGGGGCGACCGTGGAAACACCATATATTTT
NA	TRBD1	TRBJ2-2	TRBV29-1	CSVLPGQGISSGELFF	TGCAGCGTCTTACCGGGACAGGGGATTTCGTCCGGGGAGCTGTTTTTT
NA	TRBD1	TRBJ2-7	TRBV6-1	CASRETGGAPYEQYF	TGTGCCAGCAGGGAGACAGGGGGCGCTCCCTACGAGCAGTACTTC
NA	NA	TRBJ2-1	TRBV7-5	CVRSCLFDADSSYNEQFF	TGTGTCAGAAGCTGTTTGTTCGACGCGGATAGCTCCTACAATGAGCAGTTCTTC
NA	NA	TRBJ1-1	TRBV23-1	CASSQGRVNTEAFF	TGCGCCAGCAGTCAAGGCAGGGTGAACACTGAAGCTTTCTTT